The rows below give T cell receptor beta chains drawn from one sample of a study of CD8 T cells in Susac syndrome. TCRdb called the immunoSEQ multiplex PCR reads again in MiXCR, with one record for every CDR3 protein. This sample carries roughly 400,000 distinct CDR3 sequences, about 85% of them seen once, and the ten largest clones take 0.09% to 0.15%. Specimen: CD8+ T cells from PBMCs. Receptors originate from a human donor with multiple sclerosis. The CDR3 runs from the conserved cysteine through the conserved F or W. D genes are given only for firm matches. Clone size is not always given. Where it is, it says once, few, many or a class for expanded clones.

D gene,J gene,clone size,V gene,CDR3 protein,CDR3 DNA
TRBD1,TRBJ2-7,few,TRBV20-1,CSARPTGTGSYEQYF,TGCAGTGCTAGACCTACCGGGACAGGATCCTACGAGCAGTACTTC
-,TRBJ1-2,-,TRBV30,CAWRDPGAYRDGYTF,TGTGCCTGGAGAGATCCAGGGGCTTATCGGGATGGCTACACCTTC
-,TRBJ2-7,-,TRBV4-1,CASSQDSAYYEQYF,TGCGCCAGCAGCCAAGATAGCGCCTACTACGAGCAGTACTTC
TRBD2,TRBJ2-2,-,TRBV27,CASSLGLATGELFF,TGTGCCAGCAGTTTGGGACTAGCAACCGGGGAGCTGTTTTTT
-,TRBJ1-1,once,TRBV27,CASSGATGKDTEAFF,TGTGCCAGCAGTGGCGCCACAGGGAAGGATACTGAAGCTTTCTTT
-,TRBJ2-1,-,TRBV9,CASSASELYNEQFF,TGTGCCAGCAGCGCTAGCGAGTTATACAATGAGCAGTTCTTC
TRBD1,TRBJ2-7,once,TRBV3-1,CASSQYHNRDRGGYEQYF,TGTGCCAGCAGCCAATATCATAACCGGGACAGGGGTGGCTACGAGCAGTACTTC
TRBD1,TRBJ2-7,-,TRBV28,CASRFGGDRGYEQYF,TGTGCCAGCAGGTTCGGAGGGGACAGGGGGTACGAGCAGTACTTC
-,TRBJ2-6,-,TRBV19,CASSMEGGPGANVLTF,TGTGCCAGTAGTATGGAGGGGGGACCCGGGGCCAACGTCCTGACTTTC
-,TRBJ2-7,-,TRBV4-1,CASSQGPPPGPNYEQYF,TGCGCCAGCAGCCAAGGGCCCCCTCCCGGGCCCAACTACGAGCAGTACTTC
TRBD1,TRBJ2-7,-,TRBV4-2,CASSQDGTGFTYEQYF,TGTGCCAGCAGCCAAGATGGGACAGGGTTCACCTACGAGCAGTACTTC
-,TRBJ2-5,-,TRBV14,CASSQLRASETQYF,TGTGCCAGCAGCCAGTTGAGGGCTTCGGAGACCCAGTACTTC
TRBD1,TRBJ2-3,-,TRBV28,CASSFDRGLSDTQYF,TGTGCCAGCAGTTTTGACAGGGGGCTGTCAGATACGCAGTATTTT
-,TRBJ2-1,-,TRBV27,CASSPLPGYYEQFF,TGTGCCAGCAGTCCGCTCCCGGGGTATTATGAGCAGTTCTTC
-,TRBJ2-1,-,TRBV4-1,CASSPPLSRGEQFF,TGCGCCAGCAGCCCTCCCCTCAGCCGAGGTGAGCAGTTCTTC
TRBD1,TRBJ1-1,-,TRBV29-1,CSVEVPQTGTTEAFF,TGCAGCGTTGAAGTCCCCCAGACAGGGACCACTGAAGCTTTCTTT
TRBD2,TRBJ2-1,-,TRBV4-1,CASSQSFWREGDYEQFF,TGCGCCAGCAGCCAATCCTTTTGGCGGGAGGGCGACTATGAGCAGTTCTTC
TRBD2,TRBJ2-1,once,TRBV20-1,CSARDPAGVNNEQFF,TGCAGTGCTAGAGATCCAGCGGGGGTAAACAATGAGCAGTTCTTC
-,TRBJ1-1,-,TRBV30,CAWNGGMTEAFF,TGTGCCTGGAATGGGGGTATGACTGAAGCTTTCTTT
TRBD2,TRBJ2-7,-,TRBV5-6,CASSSGLAGYGEQYF,TGTGCCAGCAGCTCGGGACTAGCGGGGTATGGCGAGCAGTACTTC
-,TRBJ2-2,-,TRBV4-1,CASSQEGVGELFF,TGCGCCAGCAGCCAAGAAGGGGTCGGGGAGCTGTTTTTT
TRBD1,TRBJ1-2,-,TRBV29-1,CSVETGSLYGYTF,TGCAGCGTTGAGACAGGGTCACTCTATGGCTACACCTTC
TRBD2,TRBJ2-5,-,TRBV6-5,CASSWGLAEQETQYF,TGTGCCAGCAGTTGGGGACTAGCGGAACAAGAGACCCAGTACTTC
-,TRBJ2-3,-,TRBV27,CASTLQPGGDTQYF,TGTGCCAGCACCCTACAACCCGGGGGAGATACGCAGTATTTT
TRBD1,TRBJ1-2,few,TRBV5-1,CASSSGTDLYGYTF,TGCGCCAGCAGCTCCGGGACAGATCTCTATGGCTACACCTTC
-,TRBJ1-1,once,TRBV4-1,CASSQDTIEAFF,TGCGCCAGCAGCCAAGATACCATTGAAGCTTTCTTT
-,TRBJ2-1,once,TRBV27,CASSADSSYSEQFF,TGTGCCAGCAGTGCAGACTCCTCCTACAGTGAGCAGTTCTTC
-,TRBJ2-7,-,TRBV5-5,CASSSVGGDPSYEQYF,TGTGCCAGCAGCTCGGTCGGAGGCGACCCCTCCTACGAGCAGTACTTC
-,TRBJ1-1,-,TRBV5-6,CASRASPGTVNTEAFF,TGTGCCAGCAGAGCTAGTCCCGGGACGGTGAACACTGAAGCTTTCTTT
TRBD1,TRBJ2-7,-,TRBV27,CASMSRQGAPYEQYF,TGTGCCAGCATGTCGCGGCAGGGGGCCCCCTACGAGCAGTACTTC
TRBD2,TRBJ2-7,-,TRBV12-3/TRBV12-4,CASSSGLAGASYEQYF,TGTGCCAGCAGTTCCGGACTAGCGGGGGCCTCCTACGAGCAGTACTTC
-,TRBJ2-7,-,TRBV5-1,CASSFATGTQAVIEQYF,TGCGCCAGCAGCTTTGCAACCGGGACACAAGCAGTTATCGAGCAGTACTTC
TRBD2,TRBJ2-2,-,TRBV4-2,CASSQWLAGGPTGELFF,TGTGCCAGCAGCCAATGGCTAGCGGGAGGGCCTACCGGGGAGCTGTTTTTT
-,TRBJ1-2,-,TRBV29-1,CSVEVMFGGYTF,TGCAGCGTTGAAGTTATGTTTGGTGGCTACACCTTC
-,TRBJ1-6,-,TRBV2,CASSEALGPLERLHF,TGTGCCAGCAGTGAAGCGCTGGGCCCCCTGGAAAGACTCCACTTT
-,TRBJ2-5,-,TRBV2,CASSLTPTYQETQYF,TGTGCCAGCAGCCTAACCCCTACCTACCAAGAGACCCAGTACTTC
-,TRBJ2-2,-,TRBV12-3/TRBV12-4,CASSQAELTGELFF,TGTGCCAGCTCGCAAGCGGAGCTCACCGGGGAGCTGTTTTTT
TRBD1,TRBJ2-7,-,TRBV20-1,CSAREPTGISYEQYF,TGCAGTGCTAGAGAACCGACAGGGATCTCCTACGAGCAGTACTTC
-,TRBJ2-7,few,TRBV28,CASSSPGFYEQYF,TGTGCCAGCAGTTCCCCAGGGTTCTACGAGCAGTACTTC
TRBD1,TRBJ2-7,few,TRBV5-4,CASSRTGGGYEQYF,TGTGCCAGCAGCCGGACAGGGGGCGGCTACGAGCAGTACTTC
TRBD1,TRBJ1-1,-,TRBV12-3/TRBV12-4,CASSSSRDRRAFF,TGTGCCAGCAGTTCTTCCCGGGACAGAAGAGCTTTCTTT